Presented here are 2 T cell receptor beta chains from one specimen sequenced in a study of blood T cell repertoires in COVID-19. Clones were read by immunoSEQ multiplex PCR, and TCRdb kept only the in-frame ones, dropping some. The data show about 120,000 clones, roughly four fifths seen once. Material for sequencing was peripheral blood. These receptors all come from a woman aged 55-75 years with acute or convalescent COVID-19.

The chain links TRBV7-6 to TRBJ2-7; 8 positions agree with TRBD1. Germline values: CDR1 SGHVS, CDR2 FNYEAQ. The V and J ends lost 0 bases and 0 bases, in that order; junction bases with no gene match: 4. The CDR3 is 16 residues long. The DNA for the CDR3 is TGTGCCAGCAGCTTAGCGGGGGACAGGTACTCCTACGAGCAGTACTTC. Translation gives CASSLAGDRYSYEQYF.

The chain combines TRBV9 with TRBJ2-1; the D is unclear. Trimming took off 3 bases at V and 0 bases at J, with 13 bases between the two ends. This CDR3 contains 16 residues. Germline CDR1 SGDLS, CDR2 YYNGEE. CDR3 in amino acids: CASSAVRRSSYNEQFF. The DNA of the CDR3 is TGTGCCAGCAGCGCCGTTCGACGGAGCTCCTACAATGAGCAGTTCTTC.